This record looks at one T cell receptor beta chain sequence and its context. Its antigen is not identified. V lost 1 base and J lost 2, with 15 bases in between. This CDR3 has 16 residues. Germline V gene lookup returns CDR1 MNHNS and CDR2 SASEGT. This specimen belongs to a study of OX40 agonist ivuxolimab in advanced cancers. Study as a whole: Three patients got partial responses; one had hepatocellular carcinoma and two had cutaneous melanoma.

Profiling relied on immunoSEQ multiplex PCR, and the TCRdb table lists in-frame clones only, not all of them. The sample yields 20,000 to 25,000 clones, approximately 82% seen once. Study-wide points: Low normalized clonal expansion also occurred in some nonresponding patients. The study found that CD8+ T cells averaged more expanded clones than CD4+.

The specimen comprised CD4+ or CD8+ T cells sorted from blood, sampled in a trial of the OX40 agonist ivuxolimab. J is TRBJ2-7 and V is TRBV6-1; D possibly corresponds to TRBD2 (6 bases). The clonotype originates from an adult with an advanced solid tumor such as melanoma, head and neck, liver or kidney cancer. The DNA for the CDR3 is TGTGCCAGCAGTGAAGATGGAGCGGGTGCACCCTACGAGCAGTACTTC. Its translation: CASSEDGAGAPYEQYF.